Presented here are 26 T cell receptor beta chains from one specimen sequenced in a study of low-dose radiotherapy and immunotherapy resistance in tumors. PCR amplification of the TCRs was performed with Phusion for 20 PCR cycles, and it relied on a constant-region primer together with a V-primer adapter. From the reads, TCRdb called clonotypes with MiXCR, one entry per CDR3 protein. The sample includes about 46,000 distinct CDR3 sequences, 12% seen only once; the top ten take approximately 6%. This sample's time point: before trial treatment. Sequencing used PBMCs, obtained before treatment. The receptors were sampled from a female donor with ovarian cancer.

Ten or more counts support this clonotype. The CDR3 DNA reads TGCAGTGCTAGAGATCGAATGGGTAAAGAGACCCAGTACTTC. This sequence encodes CSARDRMGKETQYF. The chain recombines TRBV20-1 with TRBJ2-5; D ambiguous. The CDR3 spans 14 residues. Germline CDR1 and CDR2: DFQATT and SNEGSKA (reference sequence). The ends were cut back, 0 bases at V and 3 bases at J, with 11 bases in the middle.

There are many counts of this clonotype. The rearrangement links TRBV18 to TRBJ2-1; unclear D gene. This CDR3 region has 12 residues. V lost 7 bases and J lost 7, with 11 bases in between. Germline assignment: CDR1 KGHSH and CDR2 LQKENI. The CDR3 loop is CASWNSGNEQFF. The CDR3 DNA sequence: TGTGCCAGCTGGAATTCCGGGAATGAGCAGTTCTTC. Filled out from reference TRBV18 and TRBJ2-1, the complete variable domain reads NAGVMQNPRHLVRRRGQEARLRCSPMKGHSHVYWYRQLPEEGLKFMVYLQKENIIDESGMPKERFSAEFPKEGPSILRIQQVVRGDSAAYFCASWNSGNEQFFGPGTRLTVL.

This clonotype appeared many times. V gene TRBV20-1 combines with J gene TRBJ2-1; D unresolved. Germline lookup yields CDR1 DFQATT and CDR2 SNEGSKA (reference sequence). V dropped 5 bases and J dropped 0 bases, with 14 bases sitting between them. The CDR3 spans 15 residues. The CDR3, as DNA: TGCAGTGCTTCAATTGGTTGGAGCTCCTACAATGAGCAGTTCTTC. Protein sequence: CSASIGWSSYNEQFF.

At least ten counts were recorded for this clonotype. V is TRBV11-2 and J is TRBJ2-5, with 8 positions matching TRBD2. Germline V lookup: CDR1 SGHAT, CDR2 FQNNGV. V lost 5 bases to trimming and J lost 5 bases; unmatched junction nucleotides: 4. The CDR3 has 13 residues. CDR3: CASSIASGETQYF. As DNA, the CDR3 is TGTGCCAGCAGCATTGCTAGCGGGGAGACCCAGTACTTC.

The table lists this clonotype with many counts. V gene TRBV10-3 combines with J gene TRBJ1-1; 8 bases fit TRBD1. Trimming removed 6 bases from V and 1 base from J; junction bases left unmatched: 13. Germline loops: CDR1 ENHRY, CDR2 SYGVKD. The CDR3 totals 17 residues. Written as DNA, the CDR3 is TGTGCCATCAGGACAGGGGCGGGAAGGAGCCGGAACACTGAAGCTTTCTTT. This gives the protein CAIRTGAGRSRNTEAFF.

This clonotype was observed many times. V usage is TRBV27 and J usage is TRBJ2-7, with 9 bases that match TRBD2. CDR3 length: 15 amino acids. V was pared by 2 bases and J by 2 bases, with 4 bases of the junction left unmatched. CDR1 is MNHEY, CDR2 SMNVEV, per germline (reference sequence). CDR3 bases: TGTGCCAGCAGTTTAGCGGCGGGGGGGGCCTACGAGCAGTACTTC. Amino acids: CASSLAAGGAYEQYF.

At least ten counts were recorded for this clonotype. The V call is TRBV5-5, the J call TRBJ2-1; TRBD2 matches 16 bases. This CDR3 has 20 residues. With V trimmed by 4 bases and J by 6 bases, 16 bases remained unmatched. Germline loops: CDR1 SGHKS, CDR2 YYEKEE (reference sequence). CDR3 nucleotides: TGTGCCAGCAGCAAGGACAGTCCCGGGACTAGCGGGAGGGCCGGCAATGAGCAGTTCTTC. The encoded protein is CASSKDSPGTSGRAGNEQFF.

This clonotype was counted ten times or more. Here the CDR3 reads CASSEVNEQYF. CDR3 nucleotides: TGTGCCAGCAGTGAAGTCAACGAGCAGTACTTC. J is TRBJ2-7 and V is TRBV6-2 or TRBV6-3, with D uncertain. The length of the CDR3 is 11 residues. Germline-derived CDR1 and CDR2 are MNHEY and SVGEGT. With 5 bases removed from V and 5 bases from J, the gap between germline ends came to 7 bases.

This clonotype occurred many times. The J gene is TRBJ2-7, the V gene TRBV4-1; no definite D call. V lost 0 bases and J 2 bases, leaving 11 bases between the germline ends. Germline lookup yields CDR1 MGHRA and CDR2 YSYEKL. CDR3 length: 15 residues. The CDR3 coding sequence is TGCGCCAGCAGCCAAGATTCCACCTTACCCTACGAGCAGTACTTC. Encoded protein: CASSQDSTLPYEQYF.

This sequence joins TRBV5-5 and TRBJ1-1, with 7 bases that match TRBD1. With V trimmed by 1 base and J by 0 bases, 6 bases remained unmatched. Germline values: CDR1 SGHKS, CDR2 YYEKEE (reference sequence). The CDR3 loop spans 16 amino acids. The CDR3 loop reads CASSLLGQQMNTEAFF. CDR3 sequence (DNA): TGTGCCAGCAGCTTGCTGGGACAGCAAATGAACACTGAAGCTTTCTTT.

This clonotype was detected ten times or more. The junction and the germline gene differ at one end; a read error may be behind it. The J gene is TRBJ1-5, the V gene TRBV6-1, with D possibly matching TRBD1 (6 bases). CDR1 is MNHNS, CDR2 SASEGT, per germline. The CDR3 contains 14 residues. The CDR3 DNA reads as TGCGCCAGCAGCCGCCGGGACACCCATCAGCCCCAGCATTTT. Translating it yields CASSRRDTHQPQHF.

This clonotype was observed many times. This rearrangement joins TRBV12-3 or TRBV12-4 to TRBJ2-2; D tentatively reads TRBD1 or TRBD2 (6 bases each). Trimming shortened V by 7 bases and J by 1 base, and 16 bases separated the two germline ends. CDR3 length: 16 residues. The CDR3 sequence: CASTPTGGKNTGELFF. As DNA, the CDR3 is TGTGCCAGCACTCCAACCGGGGGCAAGAACACCGGGGAGCTGTTTTTT.

There are many counts of this clonotype. This chain links TRBV27 with TRBJ2-1; 7 bases agree with TRBD2. This CDR3 is 16 amino acids long. The germline V gene encodes CDR1 MNHEY and CDR2 SMNVEV (reference sequence). V was clipped by 6 bases and J by 0 bases; unmatched bases: 8. The CDR3 spells CASRPSGDFSYNEQFF. Here the CDR3 DNA reads TGTGCCAGCAGACCTAGCGGAGACTTCTCCTACAATGAGCAGTTCTTC.

In regard to this clonotype: It is likely a read error: a sequence one base away is far more abundant. The J gene is TRBJ2-7, the V gene TRBV21-1; the table's D gene call, TRBD1, was not cross checked with the DNA. TRBV21-1 is a pseudogene locus. The CDR3 is 16 residues long. The CDR3 loop reads CASSPGKGGCFGEQYF. The CDR3 DNA reads TGTGCCAGCAGTCCCGGTAAGGGGGGCTGCTTTGGTGAGCAGTACTTC.

The V call is TRBV9, the J call TRBJ2-7; a weak D match, TRBD2 (6 bases). Trimming shortened V by 4 bases and J by 4 bases, and 15 bases separated the two germline ends. CDR1 and CDR2 (germline): SGDLS, YYNGEE. The CDR3 is 14 amino acids. CDR3 loop: CASSPRGTLYEQYF. CDR3 sequence (DNA): TGTGCCAGCAGCCCCCGGGGGACCCTATACGAGCAGTACTTC.

This clonotype was detected many times. V and J are TRBV7-9 and TRBJ1-2; 7 bases line up with TRBD1. The V and J ends lost 2 bases and 8 bases, in that order; junction bases with no gene match: 8. This CDR3 has 14 amino acids. Germline V gene sequence: CDR1 SEHNR, CDR2 FQNEAQ (reference sequence). The chain's CDR3 is CASSLSGTEDGYTF. CDR3 bases: TGTGCCAGCAGCTTATCCGGGACAGAGGACGGCTACACCTTC.

Many counts were recorded for this clonotype. The V and J genes are TRBV5-4 and TRBJ2-1; 14 bases align to TRBD2. Germline V CDR1 and CDR2: SGHNT, YYREEE (reference sequence). This CDR3 comprises 17 residues. Trimming took 2 bases from V and 0 from J; bases not matched to a gene: 1. CDR3 DNA sequence: TGTGCCAGCAGCTTCGGGACTAGCGGGAGCTCCTACAATGAGCAGTTCTTC. Translated, it gives CASSFGTSGSSYNEQFF.

This clonotype was counted at least ten times. The chain uses TRBV5-1 and TRBJ2-1, with TRBD2 matching 10 bases. CDR1 SGHRS and CDR2 YFSETQ come from the germline V gene. The CDR3 consists of 15 residues. With V trimmed by 1 base and J by 4 bases, 2 bases remained unmatched. CDR3 sequence: CASSLTSGIYNEQFF. CDR3 bases: TGCGCCAGCAGCTTGACTAGCGGGATATACAATGAGCAGTTCTTC. Full variable domain (rest looked up from reference TRBV5-1 and TRBJ2-1): KAGVTQTPRYLIKTRGQQVTLSCSPISGHRSVSWYQQTPGQGLQFLFEYFSETQRNKGNFPGRFSGRQFSNSRSEMNVSTLELGDSALYLCASSLTSGIYNEQFFGPGTRLTVL.

This clonotype was recorded at least ten times. This chain connects TRBV28 to TRBJ2-5, with 9 bases that match TRBD1. J gave up 5 bases and V 1 base, and 11 bases lay outside the gene matches. The germline CDR1 and CDR2 sequences are MDHEN and SYDVKM. The CDR3 is 17 residues long. CDR3 sequence: CASSLFWDRESEETQYF. In nucleotides, the CDR3 is TGTGCCAGCAGTTTATTTTGGGACAGGGAGTCGGAGGAGACCCAGTACTTC.

Points on this clonotype: It may be a read error: a sequence one base away is much more abundant. This sequence joins TRBV28 and TRBJ2-5; 12 bases match TRBD2. The CDR3 length is 17 residues. Germline CDR1 is MDHEN and CDR2 is SYDVKM. Unmatched junction bases numbered 12, after V lost 3 bases and J lost 7 bases. DNA of the CDR3: TGTGCCAGCAGTTTCGGACTAGCGGGAACCCTACCAGGGACCCAGTACTTC. Translation: CASSFGLAGTLPGTQYF.

This clonotype was found many times. This chain joins TRBV3-1 and TRBJ2-7; D is ambiguous. The V gene lost 3 bases and the J gene lost 1 base, with 4 bases spanning the gap. The CDR3 covers 12 residues. Germline V gene lookup returns CDR1 LGHDT and CDR2 YNNKEL (reference sequence). The CDR3, as DNA: TGTGCCAGCAGCCAGTGGTCCTACGAGCAGTACTTC. Protein: CASSQWSYEQYF.

With respect to this clonotype: Because the CDR3 is missing its conserved closing phenylalanine or tryptophan, this is likely a read error. The limits of the CDR3 on the DNA are not certain, so only TCRdb's listed CDR3 is given. CDR3: CASSRANTGELFFV. The chain links TRBV19 to TRBJ2-2; the DNA was not compared with TRBD2, the D call given in the table. CDR1 LNHDA and CDR2 SQIVND come from the germline V gene (reference sequence). Including both end residues, the CDR3 is 14 amino acids long.

The CDR3 DNA reads as TGCAGCGTTGACTTAGGCTCTGGGGCCAACGTCCTGACTTTC. This codes for CSVDLGSGANVLTF. V usage is TRBV29-1 and J usage is TRBJ2-6; D is unclear. Per the germline V gene, CDR1 is SQVTM and CDR2 is ANQGSEA. Trimming removed 3 bases at V and 0 bases at J, with 6 bases between. The CDR3 contains 14 residues.

Many counts were recorded for this clonotype. The chain carries TRBV7-3 and TRBJ2-3; D unclear. V gave up 2 bases and J gave up 2 bases, with 11 bases separating them. The CDR3 runs to 15 residues. The germline V gene has CDR1 SGHTA and CDR2 FQGTGA. In nucleotides, the CDR3 is TGTGCCAGCAGCTTACGTAGGGAAGACACAGATACGCAGTATTTT. This encodes CASSLRREDTDTQYF.

This clonotype was detected ten times or more. For the CDR3, the DNA is TGCAGTGCTAGAGAGTATAGGACAGGTGAAGCTTTCTTT. Its translation: CSAREYRTGEAFF. This rearrangement joins TRBV20-1 to TRBJ1-1; 7 positions agree with TRBD1. The CDR3 is 13 residues long. V lost 0 bases to trimming and J lost 7 bases; unmatched junction nucleotides: 5. Per germline, CDR1 DFQATT and CDR2 SNEGSKA (reference sequence).

This clonotype has at least ten counts. This sequence joins TRBV19 and TRBJ1-5, with D unclear. The CDR3 loop spans 12 amino acids. V was cut by 3 bases and J by 7 bases, with 7 bases left in between. Germline CDR1 and CDR2: LNHDA and SQIVND (reference sequence). In DNA, the CDR3 is TGTGCCAGTAGTATTGTCGACCAGCCCCAGCATTTT. Encoded protein: CASSIVDQPQHF.